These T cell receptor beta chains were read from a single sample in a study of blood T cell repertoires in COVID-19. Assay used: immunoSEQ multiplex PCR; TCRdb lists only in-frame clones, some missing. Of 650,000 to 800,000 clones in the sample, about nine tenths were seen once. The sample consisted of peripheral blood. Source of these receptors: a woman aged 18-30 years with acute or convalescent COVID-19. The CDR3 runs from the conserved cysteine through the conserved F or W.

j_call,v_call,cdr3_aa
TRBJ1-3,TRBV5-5,CASSLPSRASGNTIYF
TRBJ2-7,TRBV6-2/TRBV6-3,CASSSYNTGVHEQYF
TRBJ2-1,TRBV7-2,CASSPGGNNEQFF
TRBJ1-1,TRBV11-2,CASSSITGVGTEAFF
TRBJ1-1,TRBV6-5,CASTRGTEAFF
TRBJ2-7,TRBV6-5,CASTPRYPLTYEQYF
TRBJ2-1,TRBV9,CASSGELLARNEQFF
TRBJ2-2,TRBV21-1,CASERRTGLAGPNTGELFF
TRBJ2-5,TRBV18,CASSPLAETQETQYF
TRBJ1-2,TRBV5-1,CASSFVPGQGNGYTF
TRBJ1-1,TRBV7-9,CASSGWTGGEMNTEAFF
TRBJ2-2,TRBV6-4,CASRGGAGELFF
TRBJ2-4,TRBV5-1,CASSWPRTGKNIQYF
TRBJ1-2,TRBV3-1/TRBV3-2,CASSQDLGGGWKGYTF
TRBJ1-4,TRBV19,CASSITGGAGKLFF
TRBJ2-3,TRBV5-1,CASSFPPGEGADTQYF
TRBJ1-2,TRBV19,CASTDRNYGYTF
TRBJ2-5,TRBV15,CATSEGGGLLTETQYF
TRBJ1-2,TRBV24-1,CATSGRTGRGYTF
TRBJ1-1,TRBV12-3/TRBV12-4,CASSRTANTEAFF
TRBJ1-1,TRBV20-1,CSARQGARAFF
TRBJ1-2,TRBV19,CASSIRVEAGGYGYTF
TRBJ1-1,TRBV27,CASVSYRVFAKGQPNTEAFF
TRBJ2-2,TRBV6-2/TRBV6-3,CASSYSTNTGELFF
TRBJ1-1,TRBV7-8,CASSLLTVNTEAFF